What follows are 2 T cell receptor beta chains derived from one specimen sequenced in a study of shared clonotypes between healthy human individuals. TCRdb's copy holds only in-frame clones and misses some; the assay was immunoSEQ multiplex PCR. The table records approximately 2.5 million clones, approximately 94% of them present only once. The sequencing sample was made of naive CD4+ T cells from PBMCs. Regarding subset: CD45RA+ positively selected. These receptors were collected from a man aged 18 to 29 in good health. Some clones in this sample may be carry-over from other donors' samples.

In its sample, this clone was seen once. The rearrangement uses TRBV15 and TRBJ2-2; 7 bases map to TRBD1. CDR1 and CDR2 from the germline V gene are LNHNV and YYDKDF (reference sequence). V gave up 8 bases and J gave up 0 bases; unmatched junction bases: 3. The CDR3 loop spans 14 amino acids. This CDR3 reads CATQGQTNTGELFF. In DNA form, the CDR3 reads TGTGCCACCCAGGGACAGACGAACACCGGGGAGCTGTTTTTT.

This rearrangement joins TRBV5-1 to TRBJ2-7, with 8 bases that match TRBD1. The CDR3 runs 14 residues. Germline loops: CDR1 SGHRS, CDR2 YFSETQ. With V trimmed by 5 bases and J by 0 bases, 4 bases remained unmatched. The CDR3 reads CASRDRGRSYEQYF. CDR3 coding DNA: TGCGCCAGCAGAGACAGGGGCCGCTCCTACGAGCAGTACTTC.